Shown below are 21 T cell receptor beta chains from a single sample sequenced in a study of response to subunit inactivated influenza vaccine. TCRdb re-called the RT-PCR reads with MiXCR, one entry per CDR3 protein. Of just under 250,000 distinct CDR3 sequences listed, over 9% are singletons. The sequencing here drew on non-naive T cells sorted from PBMCs, taken approximately 15 days before vaccination. The receptors were sampled from a man over 45 who received an inactivated influenza vaccine.

This clonotype was recorded many times. The chain combines TRBV7-8 with TRBJ1-5, with TRBD1 matching 7 bases. This CDR3 contains 16 residues. V gave up 5 bases and J gave up 2 bases; unmatched junction bases: 9. Germline V CDR1 and CDR2: SGHVS, FQNEAQ. Here the CDR3 DNA reads TGTGCCAGCAGCCGGAACGACAGGGCTGGCAATCAGCCCCAGCATTTT. Translated, it gives CASSRNDRAGNQPQHF.

The chain carries TRBV11-2 and TRBJ1-4; no clear D. CDR1 and CDR2 (germline): SGHAT, FQNNGV. V gave up 5 bases and J gave up 3 bases, with 10 bases separating them. The CDR3 length is 14 residues. The CDR3 coding sequence is TGTGCCAGCAGCAAAATCTCGCCTAATGAAAAACTGTTTTTT. Translation gives CASSKISPNEKLFF.

The rearrangement joins TRBV5-1 to TRBJ2-5; the match to TRBD2 covers 14 bases. The CDR3 is made up of 16 amino acids. CDR1 and CDR2 (germline): SGHRS, YFSETQ. With V trimmed by 0 bases and J by 4 bases, 2 bases remained unmatched. CDR3 sequence (DNA): TGCGCCAGCAGCTTGGGACTAGCGGGGGGGCCAGAGACCCAGTACTTC. Translating it yields CASSLGLAGGPETQYF.

This chain links TRBV6-2 or TRBV6-3 with TRBJ1-1; D may be TRBD1 (6 bases). The CDR3 spans 13 residues. Germline V lookup: CDR1 MNHEY, CDR2 SVGEGT. V lost 2 bases and J lost 8, with 12 bases in between. DNA for the CDR3: TGTGCCAGCAGTTACATTGGAGGGGGAGAAGCTTTCTTT. Its translation is CASSYIGGGEAFF.

This clonotype was observed at least ten times. The chain has TRBV20-1 and TRBJ2-5; perhaps TRBD2 as D (5 bases). This CDR3 is 13 amino acids long. Trimming took 1 base from V and 3 from J, leaving 9 bases between them. CDR1 and CDR2 from the germline V gene are DFQATT and SNEGSKA (reference sequence). CDR3: CSARVWEKETQYF. CDR3 nucleotides: TGCAGTGCTAGAGTGTGGGAGAAAGAGACCCAGTACTTC.

The chain uses TRBV7-6 and TRBJ2-2, with 13 bases fitting TRBD2. Germline CDR1 and CDR2: SGHVS and FNYEAQ. The CDR3 totals 16 residues. V lost 5 bases to trimming and J lost 4 bases; unmatched junction nucleotides: 4. The CDR3 sequence: CASSRRTSGSTGELFF. CDR3 DNA sequence: TGTGCCAGCAGCCGACGGACTAGCGGGAGCACCGGGGAGCTGTTTTTT. The variable domain in full, completed from reference TRBV7-6 and TRBJ2-2, reads GAGVSQSPRYKVTKRGQDVALRCDPISGHVSLYWYRQALGQGPEFLTYFNYEAQQDKSGLPNDRFSAERPEGSISTLTIQRTEQRDSAMYRCASSRRTSGSTGELFFGEGSRLTVL.

The chain links TRBV6-5 to TRBJ2-2; 12 bases are shared with TRBD2. The CDR3 spans 16 residues. Per the germline V gene, CDR1 is MNHEY and CDR2 is SVGAGI. Losses at the gene ends were 4 bases for V and 6 bases for J; bases not matched to a gene: 6. This CDR3 reads CASSFRGTSGPGELFF. Written as DNA, the CDR3 is TGTGCCAGCAGTTTTCGAGGGACTAGCGGGCCCGGGGAGCTGTTTTTT.

Ten or more counts support this clonotype. The chain couples TRBV11-2 to TRBJ2-1, with D perhaps TRBD2 (6 bases). Germline V gene lookup returns CDR1 SGHAT and CDR2 FQNNGV. This CDR3 has 16 amino acids. Trimming removed 4 bases at V and 8 bases at J, with 21 bases between. The chain's CDR3 is CASSSGSGVPRDEQFF. The CDR3 nucleotides read TGTGCCAGCAGCTCAGGTAGCGGAGTACCGCGGGATGAGCAGTTCTTC.

This clonotype has a handful of counts. CDR3 bases: TGTGCCAGCAGCCACGGCGGTGAGCAGTTCTTC. This gives the protein CASSHGGEQFF. The genes are TRBV6-6 and TRBJ2-1, with unresolved D. From germline, CDR1 is MNHNY and CDR2 SVGAGI (reference sequence). The CDR3 totals 11 residues. The ends were cut back, 6 bases at V and 9 bases at J, with 9 bases in the middle.

This clonotype was counted at least ten times. This chain uses TRBV6-1 with TRBJ2-7, with D possibly matching TRBD1 (5 bases). Trimming took off 6 bases at V and 1 base at J, with 16 bases between the two ends. The CDR3 contains 15 residues. Looked up from germline, CDR1 is MNHNS and CDR2 is SASEGT. The CDR3 DNA reads TGTGCCAGCAGCTTTGACAGAGACCCATCCTACGAGCAGTACTTC. Protein sequence: CASSFDRDPSYEQYF.

This clonotype was counted only a few times. The chain is built from TRBV4-2 and TRBJ2-5; the D gene is possibly TRBD2 (6 bases). In germline, CDR1 is LGHNA, CDR2 YNFKEQ. The V and J ends lost 4 bases and 2 bases respectively, with 14 bases between them. The CDR3 spans 15 residues. The CDR3: CASSPNPGEQETQYF. DNA for the CDR3: TGTGCCAGCAGCCCAAATCCGGGGGAACAAGAGACCCAGTACTTC.

The table lists this clonotype with many counts. V gene TRBV28 combines with J gene TRBJ2-1, with no clear D. CDR1 is MDHEN, CDR2 SYDVKM, per germline. Deletions cut 2 bases from V and 6 bases from J, with 5 bases between. The CDR3 runs 12 residues. CDR3 protein: CASSLASNEQFF. The CDR3 bases are TGTGCCAGCAGTTTAGCATCCAATGAGCAGTTCTTC.

This chain links TRBV3-1 with TRBJ2-1; 8 nucleotides agree with TRBD1. This CDR3 spans 15 amino acids. Trimming removed 1 base from V and 7 bases from J; junction bases left unmatched: 6. Germline V lookup: CDR1 LGHDT, CDR2 YNNKEL (reference sequence). This CDR3 is CASSQVQGARNEQFF. CDR3 bases: TGTGCCAGCAGCCAAGTCCAGGGGGCCAGAAATGAGCAGTTCTTC.

This clonotype was detected a few times. The chain uses TRBV7-9 and TRBJ2-7; weak D call: TRBD1 (7 bases). Germline V gives CDR1 SEHNR, CDR2 FQNEAQ (reference sequence). Trimming left V 5 bases short and J 6 bases short, with 20 bases between. The length of the CDR3 is 15 residues. CDR3 sequence (DNA): TGTGCCAGCAGCCAAGGGACAGTCCCGGGGGCCGAGCAGTACTTC. Its translation is CASSQGTVPGAEQYF.

This clonotype was counted between two and nine times. V and J are TRBV27 and TRBJ2-7; 10 bases map to TRBD1. Trimming removed 6 bases from V and 3 bases from J; junction bases left unmatched: 5. This CDR3 region has 14 residues. The germline gives CDR1 MNHEY, CDR2 SMNVEV (reference sequence). The CDR3 spells CASSKRTGGYEQYF. The CDR3, as DNA: TGTGCCAGCAGCAAGAGGACAGGGGGCTACGAGCAGTACTTC.

This clonotype was found many times. V gene TRBV28 combines with J gene TRBJ2-1; 8 nucleotides agree with TRBD1. The CDR3 spans 13 residues. Germline lookup yields CDR1 MDHEN and CDR2 SYDVKM. V was pared by 6 bases and J by 6 bases, with 4 bases of the junction left unmatched. The CDR3 bases are TGTGCCAGCAGAACGACAGGGGTCAATGAGCAGTTCTTC. Translation gives CASRTTGVNEQFF.

This clonotype has only a few counts. The chain carries TRBV20-1 and TRBJ2-7; no definite D call. The CDR3 sequence is 13 residues long. With 4 bases removed from V and 0 bases from J, the gap between germline ends came to 10 bases. CDR1 and CDR2 from the germline V gene are DFQATT and SNEGSKA (reference sequence). CDR3 DNA sequence: TGCAGTGCTAAACGTTACAACTCCTACGAGCAGTACTTC. Its translation is CSAKRYNSYEQYF.

This clonotype was observed many times. The rearrangement links TRBV18 to TRBJ2-1; TRBD1 agrees at 10 bases. The CDR3 has 15 amino acids. Unmatched junction bases numbered 7, after V lost 8 bases and J lost 3 bases. Germline V gives CDR1 KGHSH, CDR2 LQKENI. CDR3 residues: CASHQDRGLYNEQFF. The CDR3, as DNA: TGTGCCAGCCACCAAGACAGGGGGCTCTACAATGAGCAGTTCTTC.

This clonotype was recorded a few times. The chain joins TRBV10-3 to TRBJ2-3; 16 bases are shared with TRBD2. V was pared by 7 bases and J by 4 bases, with 2 bases of the junction left unmatched. The germline gives CDR1 ENHRY, CDR2 SYGVKD. This CDR3 region has 15 residues. The CDR3 DNA sequence: TGTGCCATCATGGGACTAGCGGGGGGGCCAGATACGCAGTATTTT. This encodes CAIMGLAGGPDTQYF.

V is TRBV25-1 and J is TRBJ2-3; either TRBD1 or TRBD2 may supply D (5 bases each). This CDR3 is 17 amino acids long. Looked up from germline, CDR1 is MGHDK and CDR2 is SYGVNS. V was clipped by 6 bases and J by 1 base, with 20 bases between them. The CDR3 spells CASSPSGARRRTDTQYF. The CDR3, as DNA: TGTGCCAGCAGCCCCTCCGGGGCACGACGACGCACAGATACGCAGTATTTT.

There are a few counts of this clonotype. V usage is TRBV21-1 and J usage is TRBJ2-3; the D call TRBD1 from the table was never checked on the DNA. TRBV21-1 is tagged as a pseudogene. CDR3 length equals 16 residues. The CDR3 DNA sequence: TGTGCCAGCAGCAGAGCAGACAGGGGGAGCACAGATACGCAGTATTTT. Its translation: CASSRADRGSTDTQYF.